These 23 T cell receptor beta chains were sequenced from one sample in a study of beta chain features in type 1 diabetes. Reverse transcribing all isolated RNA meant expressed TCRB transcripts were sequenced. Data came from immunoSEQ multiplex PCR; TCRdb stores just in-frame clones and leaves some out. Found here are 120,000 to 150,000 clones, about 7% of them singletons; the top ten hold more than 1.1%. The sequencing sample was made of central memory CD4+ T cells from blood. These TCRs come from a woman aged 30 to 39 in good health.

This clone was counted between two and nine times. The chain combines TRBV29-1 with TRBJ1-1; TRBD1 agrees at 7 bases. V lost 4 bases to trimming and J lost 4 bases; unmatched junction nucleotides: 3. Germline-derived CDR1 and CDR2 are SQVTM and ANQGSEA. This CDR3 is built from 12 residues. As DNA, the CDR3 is TGCAGCGTTGGGGACAGTGGCACTGAAGCTTTCTTT. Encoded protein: CSVGDSGTEAFF.

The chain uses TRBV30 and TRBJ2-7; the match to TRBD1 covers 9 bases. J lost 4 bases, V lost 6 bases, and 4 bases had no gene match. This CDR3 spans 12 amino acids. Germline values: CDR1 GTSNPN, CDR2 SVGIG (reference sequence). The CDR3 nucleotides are TGTGCCTGCGACAGGGGGTCGTACGAGCAGTACTTC. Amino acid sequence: CACDRGSYEQYF.

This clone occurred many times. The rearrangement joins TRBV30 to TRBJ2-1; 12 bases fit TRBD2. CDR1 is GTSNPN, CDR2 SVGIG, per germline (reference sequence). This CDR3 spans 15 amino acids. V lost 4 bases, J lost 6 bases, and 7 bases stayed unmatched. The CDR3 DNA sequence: TGTGCCTGGACTCTAGCGGGAGGGCCGAGCAATGAGCAGTTCTTC. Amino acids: CAWTLAGGPSNEQFF.

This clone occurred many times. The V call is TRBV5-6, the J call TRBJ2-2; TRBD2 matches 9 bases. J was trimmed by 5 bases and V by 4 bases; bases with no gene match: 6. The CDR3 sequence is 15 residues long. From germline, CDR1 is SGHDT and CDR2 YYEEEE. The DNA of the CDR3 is TGTGCCAGCAGCCCAACTAGCGGGTCGACCGGGGAGCTGTTTTTT. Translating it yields CASSPTSGSTGELFF.

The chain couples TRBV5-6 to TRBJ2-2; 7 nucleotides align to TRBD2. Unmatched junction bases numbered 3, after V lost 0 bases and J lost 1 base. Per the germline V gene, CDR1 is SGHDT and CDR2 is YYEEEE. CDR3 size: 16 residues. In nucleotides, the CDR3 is TGTGCCAGCAGCTTGGTTCTAGCGGAGAACACCGGGGAGCTGTTTTTT. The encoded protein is CASSLVLAENTGELFF.

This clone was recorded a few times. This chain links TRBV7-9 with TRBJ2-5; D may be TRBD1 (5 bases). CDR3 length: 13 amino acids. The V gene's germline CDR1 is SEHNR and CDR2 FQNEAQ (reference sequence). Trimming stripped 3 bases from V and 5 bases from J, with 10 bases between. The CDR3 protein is CASSLQGWETQYF. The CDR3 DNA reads TGTGCCAGCAGCTTGCAGGGATGGGAGACCCAGTACTTC.

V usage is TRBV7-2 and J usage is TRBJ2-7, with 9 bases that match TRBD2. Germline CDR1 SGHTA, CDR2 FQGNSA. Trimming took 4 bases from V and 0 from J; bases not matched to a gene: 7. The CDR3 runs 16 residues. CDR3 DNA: TGTGCCAGCAGCTCCCGAGGGACTAGCTTCTCCTACGAGCAGTACTTC. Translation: CASSSRGTSFSYEQYF.

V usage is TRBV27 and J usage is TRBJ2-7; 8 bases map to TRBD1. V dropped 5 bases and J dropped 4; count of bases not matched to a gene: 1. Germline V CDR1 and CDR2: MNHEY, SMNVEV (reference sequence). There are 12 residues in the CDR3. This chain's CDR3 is CASSDRGYEQYF. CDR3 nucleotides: TGTGCCAGCAGTGACAGGGGTTACGAGCAGTACTTC.

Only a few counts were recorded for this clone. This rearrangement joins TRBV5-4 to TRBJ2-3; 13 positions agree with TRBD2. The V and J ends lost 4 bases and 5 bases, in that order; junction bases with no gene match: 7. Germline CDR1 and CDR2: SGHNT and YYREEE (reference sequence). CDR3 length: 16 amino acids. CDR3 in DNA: TGTGCCAGCAGCCCTACTAGCGGGAGGGCCATAGATACGCAGTATTTT. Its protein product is CASSPTSGRAIDTQYF.

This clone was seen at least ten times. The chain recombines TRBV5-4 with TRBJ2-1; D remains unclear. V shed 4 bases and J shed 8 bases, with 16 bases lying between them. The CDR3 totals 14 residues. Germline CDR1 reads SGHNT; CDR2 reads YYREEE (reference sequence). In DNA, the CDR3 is TGTGCCAGCAGCACCAGTAGCAGAAACTATGAGCAGTTCTTC. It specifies CASSTSSRNYEQFF.

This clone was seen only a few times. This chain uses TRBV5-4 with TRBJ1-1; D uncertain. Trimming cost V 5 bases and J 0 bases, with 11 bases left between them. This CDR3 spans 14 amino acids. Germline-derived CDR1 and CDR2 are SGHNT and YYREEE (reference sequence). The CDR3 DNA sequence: TGTGCCAGCAGACCGGACTACATGAACACTGAAGCTTTCTTT. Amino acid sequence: CASRPDYMNTEAFF. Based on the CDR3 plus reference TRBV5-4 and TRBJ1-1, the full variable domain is ETGVTQSPTHLIKTRGQQVTLRCSSQSGHNTVSWYQQALGQGPQFIFQYYREEENGRGNFPPRFSGLQFPNYSSELNVNALELDDSALYLCASRPDYMNTEAFFGQGTRLTVV.

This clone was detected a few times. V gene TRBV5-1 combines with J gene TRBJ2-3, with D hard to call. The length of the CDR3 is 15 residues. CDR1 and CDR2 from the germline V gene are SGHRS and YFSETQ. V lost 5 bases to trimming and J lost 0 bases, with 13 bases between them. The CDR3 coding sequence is TGCGCCAGCAGTTACGTCGGAGCTAGCACAGATACGCAGTATTTT. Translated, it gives CASSYVGASTDTQYF.

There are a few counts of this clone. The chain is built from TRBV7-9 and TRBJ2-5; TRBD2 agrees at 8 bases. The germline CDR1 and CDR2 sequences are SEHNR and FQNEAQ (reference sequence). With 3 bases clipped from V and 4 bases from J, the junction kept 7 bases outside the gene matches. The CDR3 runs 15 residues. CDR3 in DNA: TGTGCCAGCAGCTTCGGGGGGGCCGGGGGAGAGACCCAGTACTTC. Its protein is CASSFGGAGGETQYF.

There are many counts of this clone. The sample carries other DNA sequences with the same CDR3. For the CDR3, the DNA is TGTGCCAGCAGTTTATCGGGGAACACTGAAGCTTTCTTT. Translated, it gives CASSLSGNTEAFF. The V call is TRBV28, the J call TRBJ1-1; D not resolved. The V gene's germline CDR1 is MDHEN and CDR2 SYDVKM. CDR3 length: 13 amino acids. The V and J ends lost 1 base and 1 base respectively, with 4 bases between them.

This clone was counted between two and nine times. The CDR3 loop is CASTRPETNEKLFF. CDR3 nucleotide sequence: TGTGCCAGTACCCGCCCGGAGACTAATGAAAAACTGTTTTTT. V and J are TRBV19 and TRBJ1-4, with no clear D. This CDR3 region has 14 residues. V lost 7 bases and J lost 2, with 11 bases in between. Germline CDR1 is LNHDA and CDR2 is SQIVND (reference sequence).

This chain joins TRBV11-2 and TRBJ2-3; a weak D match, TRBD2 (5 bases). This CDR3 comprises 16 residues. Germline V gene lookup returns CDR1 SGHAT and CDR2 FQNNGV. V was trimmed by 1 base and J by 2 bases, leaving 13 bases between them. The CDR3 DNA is TGTGCCAGCAGCTTAGGCCCTAGCAGATACACAGATACGCAGTATTTT. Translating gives CASSLGPSRYTDTQYF.

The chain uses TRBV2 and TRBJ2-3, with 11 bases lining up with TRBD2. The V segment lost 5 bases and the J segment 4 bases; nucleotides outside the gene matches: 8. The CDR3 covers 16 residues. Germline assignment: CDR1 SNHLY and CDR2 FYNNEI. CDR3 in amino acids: CASSSTSGRSPDTQYF. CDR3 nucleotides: TGTGCCAGCAGTTCCACTAGCGGGAGATCCCCAGATACGCAGTATTTT.

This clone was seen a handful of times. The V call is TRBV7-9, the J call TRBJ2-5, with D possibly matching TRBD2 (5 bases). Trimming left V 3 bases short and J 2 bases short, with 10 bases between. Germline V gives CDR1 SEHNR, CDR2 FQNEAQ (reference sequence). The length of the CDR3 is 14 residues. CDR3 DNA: TGTGCCAGCAGCTTGGGCGGGTCTCAAGAGACCCAGTACTTC. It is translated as CASSLGGSQETQYF.

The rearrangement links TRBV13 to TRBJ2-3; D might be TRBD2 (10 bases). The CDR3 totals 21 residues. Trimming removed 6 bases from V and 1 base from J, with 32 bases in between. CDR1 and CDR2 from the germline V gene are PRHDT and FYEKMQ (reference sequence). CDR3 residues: CASSFASGTGNGLAGTDTQYF. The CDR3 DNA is TGTGCCAGCAGTTTCGCATCCGGGACAGGGAATGGACTAGCGGGCACAGATACGCAGTATTTT.

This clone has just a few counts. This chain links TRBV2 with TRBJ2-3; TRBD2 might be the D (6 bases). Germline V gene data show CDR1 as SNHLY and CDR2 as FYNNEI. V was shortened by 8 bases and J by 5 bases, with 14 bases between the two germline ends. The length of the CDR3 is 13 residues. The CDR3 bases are TGTGCCAGCTTGCGGGGAGTATTAGATACGCAGTATTTT. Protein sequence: CASLRGVLDTQYF.

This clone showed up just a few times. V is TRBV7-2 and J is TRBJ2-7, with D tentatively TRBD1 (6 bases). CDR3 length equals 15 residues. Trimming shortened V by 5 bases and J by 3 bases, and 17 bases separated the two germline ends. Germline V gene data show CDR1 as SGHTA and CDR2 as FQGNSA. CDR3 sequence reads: CASSPEGTFFYEQYF. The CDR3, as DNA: TGTGCCAGCAGCCCAGAGGGGACATTCTTCTACGAGCAGTACTTC.

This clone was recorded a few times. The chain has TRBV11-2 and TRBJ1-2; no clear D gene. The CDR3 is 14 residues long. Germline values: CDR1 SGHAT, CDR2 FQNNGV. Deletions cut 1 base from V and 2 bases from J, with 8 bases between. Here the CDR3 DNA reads TGTGCCAGCAGCTTAGTAGGGAGGAACTATGGCTACACCTTC. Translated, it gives CASSLVGRNYGYTF.

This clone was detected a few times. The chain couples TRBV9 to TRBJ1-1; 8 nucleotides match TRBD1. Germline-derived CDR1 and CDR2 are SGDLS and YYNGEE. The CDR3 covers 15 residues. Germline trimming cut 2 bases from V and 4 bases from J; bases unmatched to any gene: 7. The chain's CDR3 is CASSVGETGGTEAFF. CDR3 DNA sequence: TGTGCCAGCAGCGTGGGCGAAACAGGGGGCACTGAAGCTTTCTTT.